The T cell receptor (beta chain) under discussion was sequenced for a study of vaccination effects on CD4 cells after COVID-19 (dated by TCRdb to between 2021 and 2024). A note on the overall study: Each participant got two doses of an mRNA SARS-CoV-2 vaccine, either BNT162b2 or mRNA-1273. SARS-CoV-2 spike-specific CD4+ TCR repertoires from before and after mRNA vaccination were compared in COVID-19 convalescent patients and in infection-naive vaccine recipients. A total of roughly 9 COVID-19 convalescent patients and a few SARS-CoV-2-naive healthy vaccine recipients were included in the full study. Cultures from other donors in the study were sequenced with the Oncomine TCR Beta short-read assay on an Illumina iSeq 100. Summary of the overall study and its limitations: Both infection-induced and vaccine-induced clones contracted markedly at late post-vaccination timepoints, which is consistent with waning T cell responses. Only a small number of convalescent patients were included, and no early post-infection timepoints were available, which limited the study. In healthy vaccine recipients, vaccine-induced clones were almost all SARS-CoV-2 mono-reactive, with only 1 of 255 being cross-reactive with common cold coronaviruses.

The method was the immunoSEQ multiplex PCR assay. DNA from the CD4+ T cells that had been cultured and isolated underwent TCR beta CDR3 sequencing. The paper's data handling went like this. Non-productive TCR sequences were discarded, and reads were trimmed to the CDR3 region, with only CDR3s of 7 or more amino acids retained. The MANAFEST web app was used to pick out antigen-specific clonotypes by comparing their expansion in peptide wells with that in reference cultures. Positive clones required FDR<0.05 expansion versus reference and all other wells, odds ratio above 5, and frequency above 0.1% in two replicate wells. A clonotype was defined as cross-reactive if the clonotype was significantly expanded both in SARS-CoV-2 spike wells and in at least one common cold coronavirus spike condition. Using the stringdist R package, CDR3 similarity was measured by Levenshtein distance, and unrooted trees were constructed with ape in R 3.6.1. In TCRdb, the immuneACCESS table is reduced to in-frame sequences with V and J assigned. These tables do not hold every clone; where another copy was compared, an unresolved V gene accounts for under half, and the others remain unexplained. Clone size and the V and J calls come from that table; the DNA yielded D and trimming. The sample data list about 28,000 clones, and about 80% of these were observed just once. The ten largest account for around 30% of the sample.

Details on this clone: The antigen this receptor binds is unknown. Qualities for individual bases were not recorded, and no much larger clone is one base off.

In the ViraFEST assay, PBMC were stimulated with viral peptide pools, and antigen-specific CD4+ T cell clonotypes were then identified by expansion using TCR sequencing. After more than 9 days of culture, CD4+ T cells were isolated with the EasySep CD4+ T cell isolation kit. None of the healthy vaccine recipients had a prior SARS-CoV-2 infection, which was confirmed by nucleocapsid antibody tests that came back negative both before and after vaccination. Each well held two million PBMC cultured in IMDM containing roughly 5% human AB serum, about 10 IU/ml IL-2 and gentamicin, along with around 9.1 ug/ml peptides. On days 3 and 7, half of the culture medium was replaced with fresh IL-2-containing medium. Unless otherwise noted, each peptide stimulation condition was cultured in triplicate wells. PBMC were separated from whole blood using Ficoll-Paque Plus gradient centrifugation and were then either cryopreserved at -140C or used fresh. Overlapping peptide pools spanned the spike proteins of SARS-CoV-2 and the common cold coronaviruses HCoV-NL63, HCoV-OC43 and HCoV-229E. Genomic DNA was extracted from cultured CD4+ T cells with the QIAamp micro DNA kit.

The CDR3 has 14 amino acids, counting the end cysteine and phenylalanine. Just CDR3 DNA is preserved here, 42 bases in frame from base 1. The germline V gene (reference sequence) yields LGHDT for CDR1 and YNNKEL for CDR2. Relative to germline, V is 1 base shorter and J is 0 bases shorter, with 4 bases between their ends. The source is a human donor who received a COVID-19 vaccine. Recombination connected TRBV3-1 (or the pseudogene TRBV3-2) to TRBJ1-5, with the D gene too uncertain to name. The specimen was CD4+ T cells from PBMCs cultured with SARS-CoV-2 spike peptides, collected before COVID-19 vaccination. In light of the paper, this sample's cell subset or site label describes: SARS-CoV-2 spike overlapping peptide pool stimulation. The DNA sequence is as follows: TGTGCCAGCAGCCAAGGCACTAGCAATCAGCCCCAGCATTTT. The translation is CASSQGTSNQPQHF.